This T cell receptor beta chain originates from a study of T cell changes during pregnancy in multiple sclerosis. This CDR3 spans 15 amino acids. Unmatched junction bases numbered 7, after V lost 5 bases and J lost 1 base. Germline-derived CDR1 and CDR2 are SEHNR and FQNEAQ (reference sequence). Measured with immunoSEQ multiplex PCR; TCRdb has only the in-frame clones, and not every one. The sample carries roughly 99,000 clones, under 95% recorded once. Only a few counts were recorded for this clone. The rearrangement uses TRBV7-9 and TRBJ1-1; 7 nucleotides agree with TRBD1. Specimen: peripheral blood, collected in the third trimester of pregnancy. This receptor was obtained from a female donor in good health, enrolled as a control in a pregnancy study. The CDR3 nucleotides are TGTGCCAGCAGCGCGAACCGGGACAGGAACACTGAAGCTTTCTTT. Translated: CASSANRDRNTEAFF.